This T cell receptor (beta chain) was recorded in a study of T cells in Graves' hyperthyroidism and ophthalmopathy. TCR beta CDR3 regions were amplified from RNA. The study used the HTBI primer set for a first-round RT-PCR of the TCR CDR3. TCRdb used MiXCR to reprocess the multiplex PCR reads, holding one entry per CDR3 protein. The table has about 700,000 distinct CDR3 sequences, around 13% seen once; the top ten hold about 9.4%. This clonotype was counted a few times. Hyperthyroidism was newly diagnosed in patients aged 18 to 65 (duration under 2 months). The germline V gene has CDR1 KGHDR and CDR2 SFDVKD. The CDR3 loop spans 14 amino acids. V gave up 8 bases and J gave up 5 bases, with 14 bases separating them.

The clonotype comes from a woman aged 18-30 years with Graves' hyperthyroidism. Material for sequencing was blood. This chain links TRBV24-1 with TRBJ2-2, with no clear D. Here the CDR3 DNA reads TGTGCCACCACAAACGCCGAGCCTACCGGGGAGCTGTTTTTT. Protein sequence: CATTNAEPTGELFF.